This TCR beta chain derives from a study of radiotherapy plus CTLA-4 blockade in lung cancer. About the research overall: Objective responses arose in approximately 19% of patients, and 31% experienced disease control.

The method was immunoSEQ multiplex PCR; TCRdb's version includes in-frame clones alone and lacks a portion of them. Among some 90,000 clones listed, 70% to 90% were seen once. Study-level points and caveats: In blood, TCR clones derived from the tumor expanded after radiotherapy plus ipilimumab.

Germline CDR1 and CDR2: MNHNS and SASEGT. V was cut by 7 bases and J by 4 bases, with 13 bases left in between. The length of the CDR3 is 14 residues. The table lists this clone with a count of one. Its antigen is still unknown. The TCR sequence derives from a human donor with non-small cell lung cancer who had a partial response to radiotherapy plus ipilimumab. The V call is TRBV6-1, the J call TRBJ1-4; no reliable D call. The source was peripheral blood, collected from a patient treated with radiotherapy plus ipilimumab. In nucleotides, the CDR3 is TGTGCCAGCACTTACGCGGGGTTTAATGAAAAACTGTTTTTT. Amino acid sequence: CASTYAGFNEKLFF.